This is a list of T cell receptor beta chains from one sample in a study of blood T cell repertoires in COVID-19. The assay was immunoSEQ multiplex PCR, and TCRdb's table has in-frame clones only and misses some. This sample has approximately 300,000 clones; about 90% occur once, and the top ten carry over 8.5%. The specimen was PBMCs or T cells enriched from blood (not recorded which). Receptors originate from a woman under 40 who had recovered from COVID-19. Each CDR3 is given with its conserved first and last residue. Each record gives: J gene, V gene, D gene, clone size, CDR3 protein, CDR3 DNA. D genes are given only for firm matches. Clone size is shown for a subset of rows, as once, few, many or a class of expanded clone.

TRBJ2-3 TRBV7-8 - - CASSFFMGADTQYF TGTGCCAGCAGCTTTTTTATGGGGGCGGATACGCAGTATTTT
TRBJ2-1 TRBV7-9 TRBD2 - CASSTTSGGNNEQFF TGTGCCAGCAGCACTACTAGCGGGGGGAACAATGAGCAGTTCTTC
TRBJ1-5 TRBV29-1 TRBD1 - CSVTGTDSNQPQHF TGCAGCGTCACCGGGACAGATAGCAATCAGCCCCAGCATTTT
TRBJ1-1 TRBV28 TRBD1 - CASSPGTGVGTEAFF TGTGCCAGCAGTCCTGGGACAGGCGTGGGCACTGAAGCTTTCTTT
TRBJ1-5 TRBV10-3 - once CAISDFLEGSNQPQHF TGTGCCATCAGTGATTTTCTGGAGGGGAGCAATCAGCCCCAGCATTTT
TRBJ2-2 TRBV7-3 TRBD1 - CASSAVGTGGNGGELFF TGTGCCAGCAGCGCTGTGGGGACAGGGGGGAATGGCGGGGAGCTGTTTTTT
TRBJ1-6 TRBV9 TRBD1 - CASSVGGTASGSPLHF TGTGCCAGCAGCGTAGGCGGGACAGCCTCAGGGTCACCCCTCCACTTT
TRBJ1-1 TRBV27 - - CASSLSNFPGKAFF TGTGCCAGCAGTTTATCGAATTTCCCAGGGAAAGCTTTCTTT
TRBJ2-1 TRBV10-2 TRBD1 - CASKTGGDEQFF TGCGCCAGTAAGACAGGGGGGGATGAGCAGTTCTTC
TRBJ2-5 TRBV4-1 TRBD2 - CASSQVGSGRETQYF TGCGCCAGCAGCCAAGTTGGCAGCGGGAGGGAGACCCAGTACTTC
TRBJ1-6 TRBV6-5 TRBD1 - CASSFRVGQGGSPLHF TGTGCCAGCAGTTTCAGGGTAGGACAGGGTGGCTCACCCCTCCACTTT
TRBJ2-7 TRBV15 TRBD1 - CATSRRQGSYEQYF TGTGCCACCAGCAGACGACAGGGTTCCTACGAGCAGTACTTC
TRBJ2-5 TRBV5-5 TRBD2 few CASSLSEGGLVGETQYF TGTGCCAGCAGCCTCTCGGAAGGGGGACTAGTCGGGGAGACCCAGTACTTC
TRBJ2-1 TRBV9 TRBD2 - CASSVGLAEYNEQFF TGTGCCAGCAGCGTAGGACTAGCGGAGTACAATGAGCAGTTCTTC
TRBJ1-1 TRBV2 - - CASSRQAEGAFF TGTGCCAGCAGTCGGCAGGCGGAGGGGGCTTTCTTT
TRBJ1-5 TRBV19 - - CASSGPPPGNQPQHF TGTGCCAGTAGCGGACCCCCACCGGGGAATCAGCCCCAGCATTTT
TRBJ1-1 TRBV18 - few CASSPQTLTNMNTEAFF TGTGCCAGCTCACCACAAACTCTTACCAATATGAACACTGAAGCTTTCTTT
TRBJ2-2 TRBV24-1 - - CATSDLGGELFF TGTGCCACCAGTGACCTCGGCGGGGAGCTGTTTTTT
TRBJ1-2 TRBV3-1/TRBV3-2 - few CASSQVRNLGHNYGYTF TGTGCCAGCAGCCAAGTCCGGAACCTGGGACATAACTATGGCTACACCTTC
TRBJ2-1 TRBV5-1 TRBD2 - CASSSRTSSHEQFF TGCGCCAGCAGCTCGCGGACTAGCAGCCATGAGCAGTTCTTC
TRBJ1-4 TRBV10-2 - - CASRERPGSREKLFF TGCGCCAGCAGAGAAAGACCGGGTTCGCGGGAAAAACTGTTTTTT
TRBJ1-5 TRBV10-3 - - CAISETQGQGPQHF TGTGCCATCAGTGAAACCCAGGGGCAGGGGCCCCAGCATTTT
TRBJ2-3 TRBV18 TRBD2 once CASSASGRPTDTQYF TGTGCCAGCTCAGCTAGCGGGAGGCCCACAGATACGCAGTATTTT
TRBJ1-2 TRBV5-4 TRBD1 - CASSPGQGALQTYGYTF TGTGCCAGCAGCCCCGGACAGGGCGCTCTACAGACCTATGGCTACACCTTC
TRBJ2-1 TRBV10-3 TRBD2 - CAISVGTSGSLYNEQFF TGTGCCATCAGTGTTGGGACTAGCGGGTCCCTATACAATGAGCAGTTCTTC
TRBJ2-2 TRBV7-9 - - CASSSHRNTGELFF TGTGCCAGCAGTTCACACCGGAACACCGGGGAGCTGTTTTTT
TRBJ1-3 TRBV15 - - CATSRDRGVGNTIYF TGTGCCACCAGCAGAGATCGGGGTGTCGGAAACACCATATATTTT
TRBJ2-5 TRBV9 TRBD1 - CASSPWDRIQETQYF TGTGCCAGCAGCCCCTGGGACAGAATTCAAGAGACCCAGTACTTC
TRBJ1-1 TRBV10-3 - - CAISEARQIEAFF TGTGCCATCAGTGAGGCAAGACAGATTGAAGCTTTCTTT
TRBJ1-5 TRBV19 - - CASSPGRSPNNQPQHF TGTGCCAGTAGTCCGGGGAGATCACCTAATAATCAGCCCCAGCATTTT
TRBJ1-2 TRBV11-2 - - CASSLTTGSNYGYTF TGTGCCAGCAGCTTAACGACAGGCTCTAACTATGGCTACACCTTC
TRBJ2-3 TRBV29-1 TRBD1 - CSAGPRPGGVSDTQYF TGCAGCGCGGGGCCCCGGCCAGGGGGCGTGTCAGATACGCAGTATTTT
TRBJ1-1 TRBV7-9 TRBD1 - CASSLADRRNTEAFF TGTGCCAGCAGCTTAGCGGACAGGAGGAACACTGAAGCTTTCTTT
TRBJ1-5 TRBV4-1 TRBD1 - CASSQELSGTGYQPQHF TGCGCCAGCAGCCAAGAACTATCCGGGACAGGGTATCAGCCCCAGCATTTT
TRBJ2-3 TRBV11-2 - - CASSLGNSGGTDTQYF TGTGCCAGCAGCTTAGGGAACAGCGGAGGTACAGATACGCAGTATTTT
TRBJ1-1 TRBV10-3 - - CASAPTGEDTEAFF TGTGCCTCCGCCCCCACTGGGGAGGACACTGAAGCTTTCTTT
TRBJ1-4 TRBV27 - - CASSLRHPNHNEKLFF TGTGCCAGCAGTTTGAGGCACCCTAATCATAATGAAAAACTGTTTTTT
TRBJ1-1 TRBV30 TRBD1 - CAWMRGPDTEAFF TGTGCCTGGATGAGGGGGCCGGACACTGAAGCTTTCTTT
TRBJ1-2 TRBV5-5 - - CASSLAANYGYTF TGTGCCAGCAGCCTAGCAGCGAACTATGGCTACACCTTC
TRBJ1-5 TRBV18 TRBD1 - CASSLYRGDSNQPQHF TGTGCCAGCTCACTATACAGGGGAGATAGCAATCAGCCCCAGCATTTT
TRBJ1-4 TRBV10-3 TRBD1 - CAIHRGPTQTNEKLFF TGTGCCATTCACAGGGGCCCCACCCAAACTAATGAAAAACTGTTTTTT
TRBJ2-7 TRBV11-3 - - CASSSWDKSYEQYF TGTGCCAGCAGCTCGTGGGACAAAAGCTACGAGCAGTACTTC
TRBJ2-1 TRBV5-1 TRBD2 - CASSLALAGYNEQFF TGCGCCAGCAGCTTGGCACTAGCGGGGTACAATGAGCAGTTCTTC
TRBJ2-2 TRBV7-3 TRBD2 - CASSLRGRASGGLRDVAIGELFF TGTGCCAGCAGCTTAAGAGGAAGGGCTAGCGGAGGGTTAAGGGATGTGGCCATCGGGGAGCTGTTTTTT
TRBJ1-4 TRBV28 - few CASSLTGRSTNEKLFF TGTGCCAGCAGCCTGACAGGAAGATCAACTAATGAAAAACTGTTTTTT
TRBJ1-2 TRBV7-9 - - CASSQDRYGYTF TGTGCCAGCAGCCAAGACAGATATGGCTACACCTTC
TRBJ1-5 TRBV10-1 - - CASSVNNQPQHF TGCGCCAGCAGTGTCAACAATCAGCCCCAGCATTTT
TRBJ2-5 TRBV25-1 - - CASSSGIQETQYF TGTGCCAGCAGTTCAGGGATCCAAGAGACCCAGTACTTC
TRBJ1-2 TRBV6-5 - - CASSYSIYGDYGYTF TGTGCCAGCAGTTACTCGATCTACGGGGACTATGGCTACACCTTC
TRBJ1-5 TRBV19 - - CASEQGGDQPQHF TGTGCCAGCGAACAGGGAGGGGATCAGCCCCAGCATTTT
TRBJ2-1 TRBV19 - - CASTTNEWRNEQFF TGTGCCAGTACCACTAATGAATGGCGCAATGAGCAGTTCTTC